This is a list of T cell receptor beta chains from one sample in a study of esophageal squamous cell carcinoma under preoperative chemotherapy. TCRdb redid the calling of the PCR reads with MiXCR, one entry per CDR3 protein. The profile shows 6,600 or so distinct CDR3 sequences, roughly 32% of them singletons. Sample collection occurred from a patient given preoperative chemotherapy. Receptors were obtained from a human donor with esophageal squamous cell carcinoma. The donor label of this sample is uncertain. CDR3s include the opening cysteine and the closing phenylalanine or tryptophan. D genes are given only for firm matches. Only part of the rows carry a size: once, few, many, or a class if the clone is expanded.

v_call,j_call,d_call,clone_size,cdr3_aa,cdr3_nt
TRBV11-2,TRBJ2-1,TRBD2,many,CASSLSGTSSYNEQFF,TGTGCCAGCAGCTTGTCCGGGACTAGCAGCTACAATGAGCAGTTCTTC
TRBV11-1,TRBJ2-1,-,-,CGSRIGNSQGYEQVF,TGTGGCAGCAGGATTGGGAATTCACAGGGATACGAGCAGGTCTTC
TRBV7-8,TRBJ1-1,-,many,CASSLDRLGEAFF,TGTGCCAGCAGCTTAGACAGGTTAGGCGAAGCTTTCTTT
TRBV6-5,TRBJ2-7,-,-,CVSSYLLSPSSYEQYF,TGTGTCAGCAGTTACTTACTGTCCCCTAGCTCCTACGAGCAGTACTTC
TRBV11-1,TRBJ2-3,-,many,CASSLRLSTDTQYF,TGTGCCAGCAGCTTACGGCTTAGCACAGATACGCAGTATTTT
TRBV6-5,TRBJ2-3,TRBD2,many,CASSYSEAGGEDTQYF,TGTGCCAGCAGTTACTCCGAAGCGGGAGGGGAAGATACGCAGTATTTT
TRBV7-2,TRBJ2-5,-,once,CASSSGQGCAETRYF,TGTGCGAGCAGCTCAGGCCAGGGGTGTGCAGAGACCCGGTACTTC
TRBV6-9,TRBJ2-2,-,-,CASTYFGRGFAGELFF,TGTGCCAGCACGTATTTCGGCCGGGGTTTTGCCGGGGAGCTGTTTTTT
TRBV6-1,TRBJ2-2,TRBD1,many,CASRKGTGGNTGELFF,TGTGCCAGCAGGAAAGGGACAGGGGGGAACACCGGGGAGCTGTTTTTT
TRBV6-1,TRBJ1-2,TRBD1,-,CASRRGTGYQGYTF,TGTGCCAGCAGGAGGGGGACAGGGTATCAAGGCTACACGTTC
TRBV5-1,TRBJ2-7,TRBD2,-,CASRGRAYEQYF,TGCGCCAGCAGAGGGAGGGCCTACGAGCAGTACTTC
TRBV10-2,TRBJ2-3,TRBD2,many,CACLASGSADTQYF,TGCGCCTGCTTGGCTAGCGGGAGCGCAGATACGCAGTATTTT
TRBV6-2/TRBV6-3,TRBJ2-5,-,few,CASSYALATRSQTQYF,TGTGCCAGCAGTTACGCCCTAGCGACCCGATCTCAGACCCAGTACTTC
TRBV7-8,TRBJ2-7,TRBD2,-,CASSLAGLYNEEFF,TGTGCCAGCAGCCTAGCGGGGTTGTACAATGAGGAGTTCTTC
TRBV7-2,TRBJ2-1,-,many,CASSLSREYNEQFF,TGTGCCAGCAGCCTAAGCCGGGAGTACAATGAGCAGTTCTTC
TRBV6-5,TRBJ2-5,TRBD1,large,CASILDRGLETQYF,TGTGCCAGCATCCTGGACAGGGGGCTGGAGACCCAGTACTTC
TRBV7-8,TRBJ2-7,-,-,CASSLLPVSADLGEQYF,TGTGCCAGCAGCTTGCTTCCTGTGTCGGCGGACTTGGGCGAGCAGTACTTC
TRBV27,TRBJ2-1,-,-,CAGSGGAGPSCCDEQFF,TGTGCCGGCAGTGGGGGAGCAGGGCCGAGCTGCTGCGATGAGCAGTTCTTC
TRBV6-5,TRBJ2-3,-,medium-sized,CASSPTTRSGSTDTQYF,TGTGCCAGCAGCCCCACGACTAGGAGCGGATCCACAGATACGCAGTATTTT
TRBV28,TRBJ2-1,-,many,CASIQGGLGNEQFF,TGTGCCAGCATCCAAGGGGGGCTGGGCAATGAGCAGTTCTTC
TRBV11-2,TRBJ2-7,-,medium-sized,CASSSLPGVGYEQYF,TGTGCCAGCAGCTCCCTCCCGGGGGTGGGGTACGAGCAGTACTTC
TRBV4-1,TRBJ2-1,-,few,CASSLTDFNEQFF,TGCGCCAGCAGCCTGACAGATTTCAATGAGCAGTTCTTC
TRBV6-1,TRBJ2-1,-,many,CASSETNWDINYEQFF,TGTGCCAGCAGTGAAACTAATTGGGACATCAACTACGAGCAGTTCTTC
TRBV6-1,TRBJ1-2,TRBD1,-,CASTLLPGQGNTGYTF,TGTGCCAGCACCCTCCTTCCGGGACAGGGGAATACTGGCTACACCTTC
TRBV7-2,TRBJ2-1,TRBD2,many,CASSITSGIGNEQFF,TGTGCCAGCAGCATTACTAGCGGGATTGGAAATGAGCAGTTCTTC
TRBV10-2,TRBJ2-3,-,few,CASSESLQATQYF,TGCGCCAGCAGTGAGTCCCTACAGGCTACGCAGTATTTT
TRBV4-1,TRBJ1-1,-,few,CASSQLRNTEAFF,TGCGCCAGCAGCCAACTGAGGAACACTGAAGCTTTCTTT
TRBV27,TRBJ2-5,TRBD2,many,CASSRVSGRGVGTQYF,TGTGCCAGCAGTCGGGTTAGCGGGAGGGGGGTTGGGACCCAGTACTTC
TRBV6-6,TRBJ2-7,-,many,CASRPEGTGRGLRLARSYEQYF,TGTGCCAGCAGACCGGAAGGGACAGGTCGGGGTTTAAGACTAGCGCGGTCCTACGAGCAGTACTTC
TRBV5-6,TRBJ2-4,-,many,CASSFWVAKNIQYF,TGTGCCAGCAGCTTCTGGGTAGCCAAAAACATTCAGTACTTC
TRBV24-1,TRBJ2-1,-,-,CATATGQGPFNEQFF,TGTGCCACCGCCACGGGGCAGGGGCCCTTCAATGAGCAGTTCTTC
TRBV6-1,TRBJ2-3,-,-,CGSSEGVSGTGTQYF,TGTGGCAGCAGTGAGGGGGTTTCGGGCACAGGTACGCAGTATTTT
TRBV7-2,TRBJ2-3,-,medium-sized,CASSGSGLWGTDTQYF,TGTGCCAGCAGTGGATCGGGACTGTGGGGCACAGATACGCAGTATTTT
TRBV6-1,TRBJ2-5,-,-,CASSEGSGAETQYF,TGTGCCAGCAGTGAAGGATCAGGGGCAGAGACCCAGTACTTC
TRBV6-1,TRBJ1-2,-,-,CASSERGYYGYTF,TGTGCCAGCAGTGAACGGGGGTACTATGGCTACACCTTC
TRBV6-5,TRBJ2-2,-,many,CASSYWVNTGEMFF,TGTGCCAGCAGTTACTGGGTAAACACCGGGGAGATGTTTTTT
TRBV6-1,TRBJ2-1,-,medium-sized,CASSPTLGRHNEQFF,TGTGCCAGCAGTCCGACTCTGGGCAGGCACAATGAGCAGTTCTTC
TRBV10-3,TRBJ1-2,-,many,CAGRGGIGYGYTF,TGTGCCGGACGGGGGGGGATCGGCTATGGCTACACCTTC
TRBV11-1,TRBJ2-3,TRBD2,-,CASSFTPGSGSHTQYF,TGTGCCAGCAGCTTTACGCCCGGTAGCGGGAGCCATACGCAGTATTTT
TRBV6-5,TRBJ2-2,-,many,CASSYPAGPSNTGELFF,TGTGCCAGCAGTTACCCAGCGGGCCCTTCGAACACCGGGGAGCTGTTTTTT
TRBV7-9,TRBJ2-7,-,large,CASSLAEGPHEQYF,TGTGCCAGCAGCCTGGCTGAAGGGCCCCACGAGCAGTACTTC
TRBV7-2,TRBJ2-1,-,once,CASSFGVFQFW,TGTGCCAGCAGCTTTGGTGTATTCCAGTTCTGG
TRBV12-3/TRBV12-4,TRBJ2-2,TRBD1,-,CASTLRTGADTGELFF,TGTGCCAGCACCCTAAGGACAGGGGCGGACACCGGGGAGCTGTTTTTT
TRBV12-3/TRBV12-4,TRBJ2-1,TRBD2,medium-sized,CASSPTSAYNEQFF,TGTGCCAGCAGTCCGACTAGCGCTTACAATGAGCAGTTCTTC
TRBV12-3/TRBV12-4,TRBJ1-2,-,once,CASSSTGSRGYTF,TGTGCCAGCAGTTCCACAGGATCTCGAGGCTACACCTTC
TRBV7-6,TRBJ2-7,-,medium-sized,CASSLRGEGRSDEQYF,TGTGCCAGCAGCTTACGTGGCGAAGGAAGGTCTGATGAGCAGTACTTC
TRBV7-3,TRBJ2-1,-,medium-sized,CASSLLGPSNNEQFF,TGTGCCAGCAGCTTACTTGGACCCTCGAACAATGAGCAGTTCTTC
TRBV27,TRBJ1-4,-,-,CASGPQFGAGEKLFF,TGTGCCAGCGGTCCCCAGTTTGGGGCGGGTGAAAAACTGTTTTTT
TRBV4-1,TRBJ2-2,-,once,CASSLSRSLGGELFF,TGCGCCAGCAGCCTTAGCAGGAGTTTGGGCGGGGAGCTGTTTTTT
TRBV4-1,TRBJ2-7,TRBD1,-,CASSQGVGAGGSYEQYF,TGCGCCAGCAGCCAAGGGGTTGGGGCAGGGGGCTCCTACGAGCAGTACTTC
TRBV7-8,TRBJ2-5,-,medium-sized,CASSYTSIQETQYF,TGTGCCAGCAGCTACACTAGCATCCAAGAGACCCAGTACTTC
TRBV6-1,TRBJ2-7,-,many,CASSLKGSGIIFHEQYF,TGTGCCAGCAGTCTCAAGGGTAGCGGTATTATCTTCCACGAGCAGTACTTC
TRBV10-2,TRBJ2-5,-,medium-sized,CASSESITFGTQYF,TGCGCCAGCAGTGAGTCGATCACGTTTGGGACCCAGTACTTC
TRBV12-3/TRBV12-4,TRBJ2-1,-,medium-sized,CASRRGTREQFF,TGTGCCAGCAGACGAGGGACTCGCGAGCAGTTCTTC
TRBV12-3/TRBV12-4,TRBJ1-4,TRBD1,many,CASSFSGGDEKLFF,TGTGCCAGCAGTTTCTCAGGGGGGGATGAAAAACTGTTTTTT